This entry lists 32 T cell receptor beta chains sequenced from one sample in a study of regulatory T cells in long-lasting Graves disease. Sample time point: newly diagnosed GD, antithyroid drugs for less than 3 months. After RNA was extracted from PBMCs, the TCR library was made from it. Building the TCR beta libraries relied on iRepertoire HTBI primers, and CDR3 regions underwent Arm-PCR. From the multiplex PCR reads, TCRdb called clonotypes with MiXCR, one entry per CDR3 protein. Among hundreds of thousands of distinct CDR3 sequences listed, about 14% were seen once. This sample was also put to use in a study of T cells in Graves' hyperthyroidism and ophthalmopathy.

The sample in question was peripheral blood mononuclear cells (PBMCs), obtained at new diagnosis, from a patient treated with antithyroid drugs. The receptors stem from a man aged 25-45 years with Graves disease.

This clonotype was detected ten times or more. This chain uses TRBV9 with TRBJ2-3; 7 nucleotides agree with TRBD2. The CDR3 consists of 13 residues. V dropped 6 bases and J dropped 5; count of bases not matched to a gene: 6. Germline V CDR1 and CDR2: SGDLS, YYNGEE. The CDR3 coding sequence is TGTGCCAGCAAGGCGGGAGCGGTAGATACGCAGTATTTT. Translating it yields CASKAGAVDTQYF.

The sample holds a few counts of this clonotype. V is TRBV24-1 and J is TRBJ2-3; D perhaps matches TRBD2 (6 bases). The V end was cut by 4 bases, the J end by 0 bases, with 13 bases between. The CDR3 has 16 residues. Germline lookup yields CDR1 KGHDR and CDR2 SFDVKD. CDR3: CATSDPAGTSTDTQYF. The CDR3 DNA follows: TGTGCCACCAGTGACCCTGCAGGGACTAGCACAGATACGCAGTATTTT.

This clonotype was detected ten times or more. The rearrangement joins TRBV20-1 to TRBJ2-3; 11 nucleotides line up with TRBD2. This CDR3 spans 17 amino acids. The germline gives CDR1 DFQATT, CDR2 SNEGSKA (reference sequence). Unmatched junction bases numbered 15, after V lost 5 bases and J lost 5 bases. CDR3 loop: CSALPNLLAGDLDTQYF. The CDR3 DNA is TGCAGTGCTTTACCGAACCTACTAGCGGGAGATCTAGATACGCAGTATTTT.

The chain uses TRBV12-5 and TRBJ2-1; 12 nucleotides match TRBD2. Matching the DNA end better, TRBJ2-5 makes the J call doubtful. This CDR3 is built from 18 residues. Germline CDR1 LGHNT, CDR2 FRNRAP. CDR3 protein: CASGLVLGLAGGKETQYF. CDR3 in DNA: TGTGCTAGTGGTTTGGTACTTGGGCTAGCGGGAGGGAAAGAGACCCAGTACTTC.

This chain links TRBV4-1 with TRBJ2-1, with 7 bases identical to TRBD2. Germline CDR1 is MGHRA and CDR2 is YSYEKL. J gave up 2 bases and V 4 bases, and 11 bases lay outside the gene matches. The CDR3 is 17 amino acids. The CDR3 protein is CASSPSLGGSPYNEQFF. CDR3 nucleotides: TGCGCCAGCAGCCCGAGTCTGGGCGGGAGCCCCTACAATGAGCAGTTCTTC.

CDR3 sequence reads: CATSDLVGGHNEQFF. CDR3 bases: TGTGCCACCAGTGATCTGGTGGGAGGGCACAATGAGCAGTTCTTC. The rearrangement joins TRBV24-1 to TRBJ2-1, with TRBD2 identical over 7 bases. CDR3 length: 15 amino acids. The germline CDR1 and CDR2 sequences are KGHDR and SFDVKD. Trimming removed 3 bases from V and 5 bases from J; junction bases left unmatched: 6.

Ten or more counts support this clonotype. The chain is built from TRBV11-3 and TRBJ2-3, with 12 bases lining up with TRBD2. This CDR3 has 16 residues. J gave up 8 bases and V 3 bases, and 9 bases lay outside the gene matches. CDR1 is SGHNT and CDR2 is YENEEA in the germline V gene. The CDR3 sequence: CASSLTSGRLDGTQYF. In nucleotides, the CDR3 is TGTGCCAGCAGCTTGACTAGCGGGAGACTGGACGGTACGCAGTATTTT.

The V call is TRBV6-5, the J call TRBJ1-1, with D possibly TRBD1 on 6 matching bases. The CDR3 extends over 19 amino acids. V lost 4 bases and J 1 base, leaving 25 bases between the germline ends. Germline V gives CDR1 MNHEY, CDR2 SVGAGI. For the CDR3, the DNA is TGTGCCAGCAGTTTAAGGCTGCCCAGGGGAGGTTCGCGGAACACTGAAGCTTTCTTT. Its translation: CASSLRLPRGGSRNTEAFF.

This clonotype appeared many times. This rearrangement joins TRBV11-3 to TRBJ2-2; D not certain. V was pared by 2 bases and J by 6 bases, with 7 bases between. This CDR3 contains 13 residues. The germline V gene encodes CDR1 SGHNT and CDR2 YENEEA. CDR3 sequence (DNA): TGTGCCAGCAGCTTATCGAGTTCCGGGGAGCTGTTTTTT. This sequence encodes CASSLSSSGELFF.

The sample holds many counts of this clonotype. The V call is TRBV7-2, the J call TRBJ2-3; D might be TRBD1 or TRBD2, each matching 5 bases. V was shortened by 8 bases and J by 4 bases, with 16 bases between the two germline ends. The germline gives CDR1 SGHTA, CDR2 FQGNSA. This CDR3 spans 14 amino acids. The CDR3 DNA sequence: TGTGCCAGCCAACGCCGAGGGGTACCAGATACGCAGTATTTT. Translating gives CASQRRGVPDTQYF.

This clonotype was counted a single time. The gene calls are TRBV7-2 and TRBJ2-2; a possible D gene is TRBD2 (6 bases). V was clipped by 3 bases and J by 5 bases, with 13 bases between them. CDR3 size: 15 residues. The germline V gene encodes CDR1 SGHTA and CDR2 FQGNSA. CDR3: CASSFTGTQTGELFF. DNA for the CDR3: TGTGCCAGCAGCTTCACCGGGACTCAAACCGGGGAGCTGTTTTTT. Looking up the rest from reference TRBV7-2 and TRBJ2-2 gives the full variable domain: GAGVSQSPSNKVTEKGKDVELRCDPISGHTALYWYRQSLGQGLEFLIYFQGNSAPDKSGLPSDRFSAERTGGSVSTLTIQRTQQEDSAVYLCASSFTGTQTGELFFGEGSRLTVL.

J is TRBJ1-2 and V is TRBV9, with 10 bases lining up with TRBD1. Germline CDR1 and CDR2: SGDLS and YYNGEE. Trimming cost V 4 bases and J 7 bases; bases outside gene matches: 10. This CDR3 is 15 amino acids long. CDR3 loop: CASSTSGTGVIGYTF. The CDR3 region has the DNA TGTGCCAGCAGCACTTCCGGGACAGGGGTGATTGGCTACACCTTC.

This clonotype was detected a few times. The chain has TRBV2 and TRBJ2-7, with D maybe TRBD1 (5 bases). Deletions cut 6 bases from V and 2 bases from J, with 14 bases between. The V gene's germline CDR1 is SNHLY and CDR2 FYNNEI. The CDR3 is 14 residues long. CDR3 DNA: TGTGCCAGCAGCGTAGGGGTAGGGCCCTACGAGCAGTACTTC. Translating it yields CASSVGVGPYEQYF.

The V gene is TRBV9, the J gene TRBJ1-6, with a weak D call TRBD1 (6 bases). The CDR3 runs to 13 residues. V was cut by 3 bases and J by 8 bases, with 9 bases left in between. CDR1 is SGDLS, CDR2 YYNGEE, per germline. As DNA, the CDR3 is TGTGCCAGCAGCGCCCGACAGGATTCACCCCTCCACTTT. Translating gives CASSARQDSPLHF.

This clonotype was detected many times. The CDR3 loop reads CASKHPGHTNTEAFF. CDR3 in DNA: TGTGCCAGCAAGCATCCGGGACATACGAACACTGAAGCTTTCTTT. This rearrangement joins TRBV6-2 or TRBV6-3 to TRBJ1-1, with a tentative D call TRBD1 (6 bases). The CDR3 spans 15 residues. Germline V gene lookup returns CDR1 MNHEY and CDR2 SVGEGT. V was shortened by 7 bases and J by 1 base, with 16 bases between the two germline ends.

This chain joins TRBV3-1 and TRBJ2-1; D not resolved. CDR3 length: 11 residues. The germline V gene encodes CDR1 LGHDT and CDR2 YNNKEL (reference sequence). Trimming shortened V by 6 bases and J by 9 bases, and 9 bases separated the two germline ends. The CDR3 is CASRMESEQFF. CDR3 coding DNA: TGTGCCAGCAGGATGGAGAGTGAGCAGTTCTTC.

The rearrangement joins TRBV20-1 to TRBJ1-4; 8 bases map to TRBD1. Germline V gene data show CDR1 as DFQATT and CDR2 as SNEGSKA (reference sequence). Trimming at V came to 6 bases and at J to 5 bases, leaving 2 bases not matched to a gene. The CDR3 has 12 amino acids. Written as DNA, the CDR3 is TGCAGTGCCAGGGGGCCAAATGAAAAACTGTTTTTT. Translating gives CSARGPNEKLFF.

This clonotype was found many times. At one boundary the junction diverges from the germline segment, which might be a read error. The rearrangement joins TRBV5-1 to TRBJ2-2; D ambiguous. Germline loops: CDR1 SGHRS, CDR2 YFSETQ. CDR3 length equals 13 residues. Here the CDR3 reads CASSYLPGGELFF. DNA for the CDR3: TGTGCCAGCAGCTACCTCCCTGGGGGGGAGCTGTTTTTT. The entire variable domain, with the rest obtained from reference TRBV5-1 and TRBJ2-2, is as follows: KAGVTQTPRYLIKTRGQQVTLSCSPISGHRSVSWYQQTPGQGLQFLFEYFSETQRNKGNFPGRFSGRQFSNSRSEMNVSTLELGDSALYLCASSYLPGGELFFGEGSRLTVL.

Ten or more counts support this clonotype. The rearrangement joins TRBV7-8 to TRBJ2-1; 9 bases are a match to TRBD2. The germline gives CDR1 SGHVS, CDR2 FQNEAQ. CDR3 length: 17 residues. J was trimmed by 8 bases and V by 5 bases; bases with no gene match: 16. The CDR3 bases are TGTGCCAGCAGCACATACGCCGGGACTAGCTTTTTGGATGAGCAGTTCTTC. Encoded protein: CASSTYAGTSFLDEQFF.

This clonotype was picked up a small number of times. DNA for the CDR3: TGTGCCAGCAGTTCCTCGGGACCCCGGGTACCCGGGGAGCTGTTTTTT. It is translated as CASSSSGPRVPGELFF. The chain links TRBV27 to TRBJ2-2; D may correspond to TRBD1 or TRBD2 (5 bases each). Trimming shortened V by 4 bases and J by 6 bases, and 18 bases separated the two germline ends. Germline V gene sequence: CDR1 MNHEY, CDR2 SMNVEV (reference sequence). The CDR3 extends over 16 amino acids.

This clonotype was picked up many times. The gene calls are TRBV10-3 and TRBJ2-5; D might be TRBD2 (6 bases). The V gene's germline CDR1 is ENHRY and CDR2 SYGVKD. V lost 0 bases and J 5 bases, leaving 19 bases between the germline ends. This CDR3 region has 17 residues. CDR3 region: CAISESTGLASGETQYF. The CDR3 coding sequence is TGTGCCATCAGTGAGTCGACCGGGCTAGCGTCCGGTGAGACCCAGTACTTC.

This clonotype was observed once. The conserved closing phenylalanine or tryptophan is absent in this CDR3, likely reflecting a read error. The chain couples TRBV18 to TRBJ1-5, with a possible D match to TRBD1 (6 bases). The CDR3 spans 15 residues. CDR1 KGHSH and CDR2 LQKENI come from the germline V gene. V dropped 6 bases and J dropped 7 bases, with 19 bases sitting between them. The CDR3 DNA is TGTGCCAGCTCCCGGGAAGGCAGGGGCTGGCAGCCCCAGCATTCT. As protein: CASSREGRGWQPQHS.

With respect to this clonotype: A read error is possible here, since a much larger clone lies one base away. J is TRBJ2-3 and V is TRBV12-5; D possibly corresponds to TRBD1 (6 bases). The better agreement between TRBJ1-5 and the DNA end casts doubt on the J call. This CDR3 has 13 residues. The germline gives CDR1 LGHNT, CDR2 FRNRAP. This CDR3 is CASGFGWTDTQHF. DNA for the CDR3: TGTGCTAGTGGTTTTGGTTGGACAGATACGCAGCATTTT.

This clonotype has just a few counts. The chain employs TRBV12-3 or TRBV12-4 and TRBJ2-7, with 9 positions matching TRBD2. Trimming cost V 6 bases and J 5 bases; bases outside gene matches: 8. The CDR3 spans 14 residues. The CDR3 protein is CASSKEREENEQYF. The CDR3, as DNA: TGTGCCAGCAGCAAAGAGCGGGAGGAAAACGAGCAGTACTTC.

Concerning this clonotype: This likely reflects a read error, since a far larger clone is one base away. The chain couples TRBV2 to TRBJ2-5, with D unresolved. The J call may not be correct, given that the DNA end is closer to TRBJ2-1. Germline V gene data show CDR1 as SNHLY and CDR2 as FYNNEI. This CDR3 has 14 amino acids. CDR3 loop: CASGEWASGNEQFF. CDR3 DNA sequence: TGTGCCAGCGGTGAATGGGCTAGTGGGAATGAGCAGTTCTTC.

V gene TRBV2 combines with J gene TRBJ1-5; D remains ambiguous. The V gene's germline CDR1 is SNHLY and CDR2 FYNNEI. Trimming took 7 bases from V and 9 from J, leaving 16 bases between them. The length of the CDR3 is 13 residues. CDR3 region: CASNRREKRPQHF. DNA for the CDR3: TGTGCCAGCAACCGCCGGGAAAAGCGGCCCCAGCATTTT.

This clonotype appeared many times. The chain joins TRBV24-1 to TRBJ2-1, with 8 bases that match TRBD2. Trimming at V came to 2 bases and at J to 2 bases, leaving 10 bases not matched to a gene. Germline CDR1 KGHDR, CDR2 SFDVKD. This CDR3 has 18 amino acids. In DNA form, the CDR3 reads TGTGCCACCAGTGATTGGCCGACGGGCGGGAGGACCTACAATGAGCAGTTCTTC. It specifies CATSDWPTGGRTYNEQFF.

In its sample, this clonotype was seen a few times. The V call is TRBV19, the J call TRBJ1-5; D gene ambiguous. The V gene lost 8 bases and the J gene lost 2 bases, with 10 bases spanning the gap. Looked up from germline, CDR1 is LNHDA and CDR2 is SQIVND (reference sequence). The CDR3 totals 13 residues. The CDR3 DNA is TGTGCCAGTGGGTCGGGCCGCAATCAGCCCCAGCATTTT. Translated, it gives CASGSGRNQPQHF. Full variable domain (missing parts from reference TRBV19 and TRBJ1-5): DGGITQSPKYLFRKEGQNVTLSCEQNLNHDAMYWYRQDPGQGLRLIYYSQIVNDFQKGDIAEGYSVSREKKESFPLTVTSAQKNPTAFYLCASGSGRNQPQHFGDGTRLSIL.

The sample holds many counts of this clonotype. CDR3 sequence (DNA): TGTGCCAGCAGTTTCCTAGCCATCCAAGAGACCCAGTACTTC. As protein: CASSFLAIQETQYF. The chain recombines TRBV6-5 with TRBJ2-5; a possible D gene is TRBD2 (5 bases). Germline V CDR1 and CDR2: MNHEY, SVGAGI. The CDR3 contains 14 residues. Trimming took off 4 bases at V and 1 base at J, with 10 bases between the two ends.

This clonotype was observed at least ten times. The chain uses TRBV20-1 and TRBJ1-1; D gene unclear. The CDR3 runs to 14 residues. Trimming left V 1 base short and J 1 base short, with 10 bases between. The V gene's germline CDR1 is DFQATT and CDR2 SNEGSKA (reference sequence). This chain's CDR3 is CSARGLVGNTEAFF. Here the CDR3 DNA reads TGCAGTGCTAGAGGGCTGGTAGGGAACACTGAAGCTTTCTTT.

Ten or more counts support this clonotype. J is TRBJ2-1 and V is TRBV20-1, with 10 bases that match TRBD2. After removal of 6 bases from V and 9 bases from J, the junction contained 5 bases not matched to a gene. CDR3 length equals 12 residues. The V gene's germline CDR1 is DFQATT and CDR2 SNEGSKA (reference sequence). The CDR3 region is CSATPSGSEQFF. For the CDR3, the DNA is TGCAGTGCCACTCCTAGCGGGAGTGAGCAGTTCTTC.

This clonotype was seen a few times. The chain is built from TRBV3-1 and TRBJ2-7; 11 nucleotides align to TRBD2. The CDR3 consists of 17 residues. Germline values: CDR1 LGHDT, CDR2 YNNKEL (reference sequence). V trimming: 0 bases; J trimming: 4 bases; junction bases outside the gene matches: 8. The DNA for the CDR3 is TGTGCCAGCAGCCAAGATCGTGGAGCTAGCGGGAGGTACGAGCAGTACTTC. Protein product: CASSQDRGASGRYEQYF.